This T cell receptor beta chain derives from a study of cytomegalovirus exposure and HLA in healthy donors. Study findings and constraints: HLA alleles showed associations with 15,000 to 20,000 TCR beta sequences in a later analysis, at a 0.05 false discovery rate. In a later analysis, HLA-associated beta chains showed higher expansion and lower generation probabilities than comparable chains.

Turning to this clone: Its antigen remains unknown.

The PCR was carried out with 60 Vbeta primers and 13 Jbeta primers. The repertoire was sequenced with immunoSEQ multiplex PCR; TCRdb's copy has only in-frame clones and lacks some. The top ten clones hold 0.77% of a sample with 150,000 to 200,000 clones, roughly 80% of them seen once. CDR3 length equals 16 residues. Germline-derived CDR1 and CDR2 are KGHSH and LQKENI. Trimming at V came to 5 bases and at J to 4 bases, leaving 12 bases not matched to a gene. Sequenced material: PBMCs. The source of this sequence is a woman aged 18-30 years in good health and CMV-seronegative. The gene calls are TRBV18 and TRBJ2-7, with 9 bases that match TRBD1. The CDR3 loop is CASSFQSGTGIYEQYF. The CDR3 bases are TGTGCCAGCTCATTCCAATCCGGGACAGGGATATACGAGCAGTACTTC. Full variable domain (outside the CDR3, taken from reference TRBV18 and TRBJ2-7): NAGVMQNPRHLVRRRGQEARLRCSPMKGHSHVYWYRQLPEEGLKFMVYLQKENIIDESGMPKERFSAEFPKEGPSILRIQQVVRGDSAAYFCASSFQSGTGIYEQYFGPGTRLTVT.